This entry lists 24 T cell receptor beta chains sequenced from one sample in a study of shared clonotypes between healthy human individuals. Clones were read by immunoSEQ multiplex PCR, and TCRdb kept only the in-frame ones, dropping some. Among a few million clones listed, more than 90% were seen once. Sequenced: naive CD4+ T cells sorted from blood. The subset is: CD45RA+ positively selected. All receptors derive from a man between 18 and 35 years old in good health.

The CDR3 region is CASSPGGENTGELFF. As DNA, the CDR3 is TGCGCCAGCAGCCCCGGCGGAGAGAACACCGGGGAGCTGTTTTTT. The chain recombines TRBV5-1 with TRBJ2-2; D ambiguous. The CDR3 is made up of 15 amino acids. The ends were cut back, 4 bases at V and 1 base at J, with 11 bases in the middle. Germline V gives CDR1 SGHRS, CDR2 YFSETQ. The full variable domain, in which reference TRBV5-1 and TRBJ2-2 provide the parts outside the CDR3, is KAGVTQTPRYLIKTRGQQVTLSCSPISGHRSVSWYQQTPGQGLQFLFEYFSETQRNKGNFPGRFSGRQFSNSRSEMNVSTLELGDSALYLCASSPGGENTGELFFGEGSRLTVL.

Remarks on this clone: One end of the junction varies from germline; a read error may be responsible. The CDR3: CASSFHRDAGELFF. The DNA for the CDR3 is TGTGCTAGCAGCTTTCACAGGGATGCCGGGGAGCTGTTTTTT. The chain couples TRBV7-7 to TRBJ2-2, with D perhaps matching TRBD1 (6 bases). Per the germline V gene, CDR1 is SSHAT and CDR2 is FNYEAQ (reference sequence). The CDR3 extends over 14 amino acids.

This clone was recorded only once. Other DNA sequences in this sample translate to the same CDR3. The CDR3 region is CASSPDGATNEKLFF. In DNA, the CDR3 is TGCGCCAGCAGCCCGGACGGTGCAACTAATGAAAAACTGTTTTTT. This chain connects TRBV5-1 to TRBJ1-4, with D unresolved. V lost 4 bases to trimming and J lost 0 bases, with 10 bases between them. This CDR3 is 15 amino acids long. Germline values: CDR1 SGHRS, CDR2 YFSETQ. The variable domain in full, completed from reference TRBV5-1 and TRBJ1-4, reads KAGVTQTPRYLIKTRGQQVTLSCSPISGHRSVSWYQQTPGQGLQFLFEYFSETQRNKGNFPGRFSGRQFSNSRSEMNVSTLELGDSALYLCASSPDGATNEKLFFGSGTQLSVL.

This sequence joins TRBV7-2 and TRBJ1-1, with a weak D call TRBD1 (6 bases). Germline V gene sequence: CDR1 SGHTA, CDR2 FQGNSA. The CDR3 length is 13 residues. Between the trimmed V and J ends, which lost 6 bases and 5 bases, there was a span of 13 bases. In nucleotides, the CDR3 is TGTGCCAGCAGAAGGGGGGTTGGGACTGAAGCTTTCTTT. It is translated as CASRRGVGTEAFF.

On this clone: Other DNA sequences in this sample translate to the same CDR3. The V gene is TRBV18, the J gene TRBJ1-3; D might be TRBD1 (6 bases). The germline CDR1 and CDR2 sequences are KGHSH and LQKENI. This CDR3 comprises 15 residues. Trimming shortened V by 6 bases and J by 0 bases, and 12 bases separated the two germline ends. DNA of the CDR3: TGTGCCAGCTCGCCCTCACAGGGCTCTGGAAACACCATATATTTT. This sequence encodes CASSPSQGSGNTIYF.

On this clone: Other DNA sequences from this sample encode an identical CDR3 as well. CDR3 sequence reads: CASSSGGAYNEQFF. The CDR3 bases are TGCGCCAGCAGCTCGGGGGGAGCCTACAATGAGCAGTTCTTC. The chain has TRBV5-1 and TRBJ2-1; 7 bases are a match to TRBD2. The CDR3 runs to 14 residues. CDR1 SGHRS and CDR2 YFSETQ come from the germline V gene. The J segment lost 2 bases and the V segment lost 3 bases, leaving 2 bases of the junction unmatched.

The chain employs TRBV19 and TRBJ2-1; TRBD2 aligns across 9 bases. This CDR3 spans 16 amino acids. The trim removed 3 bases at V and 0 bases at J, leaving 3 bases unmatched. Germline V lookup: CDR1 LNHDA, CDR2 SQIVND (reference sequence). The CDR3 coding sequence is TGTGCCAGTAGTATTCCTAGCGGGAACTCCTACAATGAGCAGTTCTTC. This gives the protein CASSIPSGNSYNEQFF.

The genes are TRBV30 and TRBJ1-4, with 7 bases that match TRBD1. J was trimmed by 3 bases and V by 3 bases; bases with no gene match: 7. This CDR3 is built from 15 residues. Germline V lookup: CDR1 GTSNPN, CDR2 SVGIG (reference sequence). CDR3 nucleotide sequence: TGTGCCTGGAGGCGGAACAGGGGACCTAATGAAAAACTGTTTTTT. Protein: CAWRRNRGPNEKLFF.

CDR3 in amino acids: CASSSRSRPAASTDTQYF. The CDR3 region has the DNA TGTGCCAGCAGCTCACGGTCCCGACCCGCCGCTAGCACAGATACGCAGTATTTT. The rearrangement uses TRBV5-8 and TRBJ2-3; no reliable D call. The V gene lost 3 bases and the J gene lost 0 bases, with 20 bases spanning the gap. CDR1 and CDR2 (germline): SGHTS, YDEGEE. CDR3 length: 18 residues.

This clone was seen only once. This chain links TRBV5-1 with TRBJ1-2; D not certain. CDR3 length equals 15 residues. Looked up from germline, CDR1 is SGHRS and CDR2 is YFSETQ. The germline V and J ends were trimmed by 1 base and 6 bases, with 16 bases remaining between them. CDR3 in amino acids: CASSLNGVWKDGYTF. The CDR3 bases are TGCGCCAGCAGCTTGAACGGGGTCTGGAAGGATGGCTACACCTTC. Combining the CDR3 with reference TRBV5-1 and TRBJ1-2 gives the whole variable domain KAGVTQTPRYLIKTRGQQVTLSCSPISGHRSVSWYQQTPGQGLQFLFEYFSETQRNKGNFPGRFSGRQFSNSRSEMNVSTLELGDSALYLCASSLNGVWKDGYTFGSGTRLTVV.

This chain uses TRBV19 with TRBJ2-5; D is possibly TRBD1 or TRBD2 (5 bases each). This CDR3 spans 16 amino acids. Looked up from germline, CDR1 is LNHDA and CDR2 is SQIVND (reference sequence). The germline V and J ends were trimmed by 3 bases and 4 bases, with 18 bases remaining between them. CDR3 loop: CASSIVVGPVGETQYF. CDR3 coding DNA: TGTGCCAGTAGTATTGTGGTGGGACCTGTGGGAGAGACCCAGTACTTC.

V is TRBV11-2 and J is TRBJ2-5, with D maybe TRBD2 (6 bases). The CDR3 sequence is 16 residues long. The germline CDR1 and CDR2 sequences are SGHAT and FQNNGV. Trimming removed 0 bases at V and 5 bases at J, with 16 bases between. The CDR3 sequence is CASSLDRQRAGETQYF. As DNA, the CDR3 is TGTGCCAGCAGCTTAGATAGACAGCGGGCAGGGGAGACCCAGTACTTC.

This chain joins TRBV19 and TRBJ1-4, with a weak D call TRBD1 (5 bases). CDR1 is LNHDA and CDR2 is SQIVND in the germline V gene (reference sequence). V lost 5 bases and J lost 7, with 17 bases in between. The length of the CDR3 is 15 residues. CDR3 region: CASSRREGIREKLFF. CDR3 coding DNA: TGTGCCAGTAGTCGACGGGAGGGGATTCGTGAAAAACTGTTTTTT.

This chain's CDR3 is CASSSTGGTGELFF. CDR3 DNA sequence: TGTGCCAGCAGTTCTACAGGGGGCACCGGGGAGCTGTTTTTT. The chain employs TRBV6-6 and TRBJ2-2; 8 nucleotides agree with TRBD1. V dropped 4 bases and J dropped 4; count of bases not matched to a gene: 2. The CDR3 is 14 amino acids. The germline V gene encodes CDR1 MNHNY and CDR2 SVGAGI (reference sequence).

This clone was seen a single time. The CDR3 sequence is CASSFPWTGGKETQYF. The CDR3 DNA is TGTGCCAGCAGTTTCCCCTGGACAGGGGGGAAGGAGACCCAGTACTTC. The chain carries TRBV28 and TRBJ2-5; the match to TRBD1 covers 10 bases. Trimming took 3 bases from V and 5 from J; bases not matched to a gene: 9. The CDR3 contains 16 residues. CDR1 and CDR2 from the germline V gene are MDHEN and SYDVKM.

Note on this clone: Other DNA sequences in this specimen translate into the identical CDR3. The rearrangement links TRBV18 to TRBJ2-3, with a possible D match to TRBD2 (5 bases). The CDR3 is 13 residues long. Trimming removed 6 bases at V and 0 bases at J, with 7 bases between. From germline, CDR1 is KGHSH and CDR2 LQKENI. The CDR3, as DNA: TGTGCCAGCTCGGGAGCTAGCACAGATACGCAGTATTTT. Residues: CASSGASTDTQYF.

The chain links TRBV7-9 to TRBJ1-2; 9 nucleotides match TRBD1. The germline V gene encodes CDR1 SEHNR and CDR2 FQNEAQ (reference sequence). The junction had 12 bases not matched to a gene; V was cut back by 5 bases and J by 5 bases. The CDR3 is 16 residues long. This chain's CDR3 is CASSPGTGTIGYGYTF. The CDR3, as DNA: TGTGCCAGCAGCCCCGGGACAGGGACAATCGGTTATGGCTACACCTTC.

The chain uses TRBV28 and TRBJ1-5; the D is unclear. The CDR3 length is 16 residues. CDR1 is MDHEN and CDR2 is SYDVKM in the germline V gene. V lost 5 bases to trimming and J lost 6 bases, with 20 bases between them. DNA for the CDR3: TGTGCCAGCAGTCTCCGGCACACCGAGAGAGGTCAGCCCCAGCATTTT. Protein product: CASSLRHTERGQPQHF.

This chain connects TRBV19 to TRBJ1-5; 9 positions match TRBD1. V was pared by 5 bases and J by 2 bases, with 7 bases of the junction left unmatched. The V gene's germline CDR1 is LNHDA and CDR2 SQIVND (reference sequence). This CDR3 spans 16 amino acids. This chain's CDR3 is CASSPQDRGGNQPQHF. CDR3 DNA: TGTGCCAGTAGTCCCCAGGACAGGGGAGGCAATCAGCCCCAGCATTTT.

The V gene is TRBV7-9, the J gene TRBJ1-1; 7 bases align to TRBD1. J lost 5 bases, V lost 5 bases, and 8 bases had no gene match. The CDR3 totals 14 residues. CDR1 SEHNR and CDR2 FQNEAQ come from the germline V gene (reference sequence). The CDR3: CASSPDRVTTEAFF. The CDR3 DNA reads TGTGCCAGCAGCCCCGACAGGGTAACGACTGAAGCTTTCTTT.

This clone was counted once. The chain couples TRBV5-1 to TRBJ2-1; D may be TRBD1 (6 bases). Per germline, CDR1 SGHRS and CDR2 YFSETQ. CDR3 length: 15 amino acids. Deletions cut 4 bases from V and 1 base from J, with 12 bases between. The DNA for the CDR3 is TGCGCCAGCAGCGTCAAAGGGGGATCCTACAATGAGCAGTTCTTC. Translating gives CASSVKGGSYNEQFF.

This clone was counted between two and nine times. The chain combines TRBV19 with TRBJ1-5, with D tentatively TRBD1 (6 bases). Trimming removed 7 bases at V and 6 bases at J, with 10 bases between. The CDR3 has 12 amino acids. Looked up from germline, CDR1 is LNHDA and CDR2 is SQIVND (reference sequence). This CDR3 is CASTKQGQPQHF. As DNA, the CDR3 is TGTGCCAGTACCAAACAGGGTCAGCCCCAGCATTTT.

This clone was counted once. The chain has TRBV18 and TRBJ2-7; TRBD1 matches 8 bases. The CDR3 sequence is 15 residues long. Germline V gene lookup returns CDR1 KGHSH and CDR2 LQKENI. V shed 2 bases, J shed 3 bases, and the junction held 6 bases outside the gene matches. CDR3 DNA: TGTGCCAGCTCACCAGTCTCGGACAGGGTCTACGAGCAGTACTTC. It codes for CASSPVSDRVYEQYF.

CDR3 amino acids: CASSLGLAGGPGETQYF. The CDR3 DNA reads TGTGCCAGCAGCTTAGGGCTAGCGGGGGGCCCGGGGGAGACCCAGTACTTC. The rearrangement uses TRBV7-9 and TRBJ2-5, with 11 bases matching TRBD2. This CDR3 contains 17 residues. The germline V gene has CDR1 SEHNR and CDR2 FQNEAQ (reference sequence). J lost 5 bases, V lost 1 base, and 9 bases had no gene match. The full variable domain, with the rest looked up from reference TRBV7-9 and TRBJ2-5, is DTGVSQNPRHKITKRGQNVTFRCDPISEHNRLYWYRQTLGQGPEFLTYFQNEAQLEKSRLLSDRFSAERPKGSFSTLEIQRTEQGDSAMYLCASSLGLAGGPGETQYFGPGTRLLVL.